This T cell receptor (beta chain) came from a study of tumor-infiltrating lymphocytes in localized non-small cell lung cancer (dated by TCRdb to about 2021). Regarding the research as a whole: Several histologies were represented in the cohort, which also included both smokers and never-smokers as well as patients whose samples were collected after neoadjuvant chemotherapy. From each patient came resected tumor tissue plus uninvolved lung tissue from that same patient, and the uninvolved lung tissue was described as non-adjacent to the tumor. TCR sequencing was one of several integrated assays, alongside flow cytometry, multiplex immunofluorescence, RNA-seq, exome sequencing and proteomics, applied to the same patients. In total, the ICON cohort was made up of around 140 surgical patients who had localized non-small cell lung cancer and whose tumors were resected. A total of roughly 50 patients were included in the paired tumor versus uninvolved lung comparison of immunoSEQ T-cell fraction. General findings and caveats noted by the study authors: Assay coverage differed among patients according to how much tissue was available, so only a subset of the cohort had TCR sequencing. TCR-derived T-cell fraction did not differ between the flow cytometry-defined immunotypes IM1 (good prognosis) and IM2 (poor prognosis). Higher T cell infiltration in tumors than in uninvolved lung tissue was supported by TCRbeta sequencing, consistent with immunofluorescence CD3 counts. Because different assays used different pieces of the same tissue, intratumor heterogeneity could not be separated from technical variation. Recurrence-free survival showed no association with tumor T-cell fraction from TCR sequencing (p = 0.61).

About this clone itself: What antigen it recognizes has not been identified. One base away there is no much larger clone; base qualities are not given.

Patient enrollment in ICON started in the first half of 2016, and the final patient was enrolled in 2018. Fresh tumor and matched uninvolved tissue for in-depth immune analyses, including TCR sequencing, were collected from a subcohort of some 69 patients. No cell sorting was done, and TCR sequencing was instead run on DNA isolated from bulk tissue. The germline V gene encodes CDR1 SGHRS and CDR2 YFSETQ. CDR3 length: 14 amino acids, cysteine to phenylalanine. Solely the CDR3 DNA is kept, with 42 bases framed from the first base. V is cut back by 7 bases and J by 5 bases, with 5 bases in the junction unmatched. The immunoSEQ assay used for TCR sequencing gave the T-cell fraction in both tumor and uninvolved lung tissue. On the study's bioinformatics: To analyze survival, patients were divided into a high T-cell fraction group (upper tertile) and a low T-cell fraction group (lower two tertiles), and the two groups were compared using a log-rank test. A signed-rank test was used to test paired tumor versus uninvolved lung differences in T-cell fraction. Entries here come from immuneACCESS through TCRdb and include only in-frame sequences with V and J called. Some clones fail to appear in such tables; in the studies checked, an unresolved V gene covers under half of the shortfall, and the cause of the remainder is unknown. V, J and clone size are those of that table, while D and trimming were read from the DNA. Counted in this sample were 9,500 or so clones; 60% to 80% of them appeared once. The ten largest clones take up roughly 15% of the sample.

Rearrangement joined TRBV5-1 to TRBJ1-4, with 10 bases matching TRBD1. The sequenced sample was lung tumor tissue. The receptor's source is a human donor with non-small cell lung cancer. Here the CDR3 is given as CASGPGQGNEKLFF. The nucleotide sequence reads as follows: TGCGCCAGCGGACCGGGACAGGGGAATGAAAAACTGTTTTTT.